The 29 T cell receptor beta chains below all came from one sample that was sequenced in a study of blood T cell repertoires in COVID-19. This table comes from immunoSEQ multiplex PCR, and its TCRdb copy is limited to in-frame clones, with some not included. The sample shows roughly 250,000 clones, roughly 84% of them seen only once. The sample was peripheral blood. These receptors were collected from a person between 65 and 79 years old with COVID-19, enrolled during active disease.

This rearrangement joins TRBV7-2 to TRBJ1-1; possible D gene TRBD1, 6 bases. The ends were cut back, 3 bases at V and 3 bases at J, with 8 bases in the middle. CDR1 and CDR2 (germline): SGHTA, FQGNSA. The CDR3 has 13 amino acids. The CDR3 DNA reads TGTGCCAGCAGCTTGTACAGGGACACTGAAGCTTTCTTT. Translation gives CASSLYRDTEAFF. The full variable domain, with the rest looked up from reference TRBV7-2 and TRBJ1-1, is GAGVSQSPSNKVTEKGKDVELRCDPISGHTALYWYRQSLGQGLEFLIYFQGNSAPDKSGLPSDRFSAERTGGSVSTLTIQRTQQEDSAVYLCASSLYRDTEAFFGQGTRLTVV.

The gene calls are TRBV15 and TRBJ1-2, with TRBD1 as a possible D gene (5 bases). This CDR3 contains 15 residues. Germline V gene sequence: CDR1 LNHNV, CDR2 YYDKDF (reference sequence). Trimming left V 0 bases short and J 7 bases short, with 15 bases between. CDR3 loop: CATSRDGGDGLGYTF. In DNA form, the CDR3 reads TGTGCCACCAGCAGAGATGGAGGGGATGGGCTTGGCTACACCTTC.

This clone was seen a single time. The chain employs TRBV30 and TRBJ2-7; 9 bases align to TRBD2. Per germline, CDR1 GTSNPN and CDR2 SVGIG (reference sequence). The V segment lost 1 base and the J segment 4 bases; nucleotides outside the gene matches: 11. This CDR3 is built from 16 residues. CDR3 sequence: CAWSEDGLAGIYEQYF. CDR3 sequence (DNA): TGTGCCTGGAGTGAGGATGGGCTAGCGGGGATATACGAGCAGTACTTC.

This rearrangement joins TRBV1 to TRBJ2-2; the D call of TRBD2 is as the table states it, not checked on the DNA. TRBV1 is shown as a pseudogene. The CDR3 contains 15 residues. CDR3 sequence reads: CTSSLLAGDTGELFF. CDR3 in DNA: TGCACCAGCAGCCTACTAGCGGGGGACACCGGGGAGCTGTTTTTT.

CDR3 sequence reads: CASSLASGYNEQFF. The CDR3 nucleotides are TGCGCCAGCAGCTTAGCTAGCGGATACAATGAGCAGTTCTTC. The chain recombines TRBV5-1 with TRBJ2-1; 7 bases align to TRBD2. V shed 2 bases, J shed 4 bases, and the junction held 3 bases outside the gene matches. The CDR3 spans 14 residues. Germline V gives CDR1 SGHRS, CDR2 YFSETQ. The entire variable domain, with the rest obtained from reference TRBV5-1 and TRBJ2-1, is as follows: KAGVTQTPRYLIKTRGQQVTLSCSPISGHRSVSWYQQTPGQGLQFLFEYFSETQRNKGNFPGRFSGRQFSNSRSEMNVSTLELGDSALYLCASSLASGYNEQFFGPGTRLTVL.

This clone appeared once. The rearrangement links TRBV2 to TRBJ2-5, with 11 bases matching TRBD1. Germline values: CDR1 SNHLY, CDR2 FYNNEI. The CDR3 spans 14 residues. V trimming: 10 bases; J trimming: 4 bases; junction bases outside the gene matches: 8. CDR3 loop: CATTEDRGRETQYF. In DNA, the CDR3 is TGTGCCACGACTGAGGACAGGGGGCGAGAGACCCAGTACTTC.

J is TRBJ2-7 and V is TRBV6-6; 8 positions match TRBD2. This CDR3 is built from 14 residues. Per germline, CDR1 MNHNY and CDR2 SVGAGI (reference sequence). V lost 6 bases to trimming and J lost 6 bases; unmatched junction nucleotides: 10. The DNA of the CDR3 is TGTGCCAGCAGCATTCAAGCGGGAGCTTCCGAGCAGTACTTC. The encoded protein is CASSIQAGASEQYF.

V gene TRBV5-4 combines with J gene TRBJ2-7; 8 nucleotides align to TRBD1. CDR3 size: 14 residues. Trimming took 4 bases from V and 6 from J; bases not matched to a gene: 9. Germline values: CDR1 SGHNT, CDR2 YYREEE (reference sequence). CDR3 nucleotide sequence: TGTGCCAGCAGCCCGGGTCAGGGGGCGGGCGAGCAGTACTTC. It specifies CASSPGQGAGEQYF.

Only one count was recorded for this clone. The chain combines TRBV18 with TRBJ2-3; D ambiguous. V dropped 1 base and J dropped 0 bases, with 5 bases sitting between them. CDR1 KGHSH and CDR2 LQKENI come from the germline V gene. The CDR3 has 14 residues. Here the CDR3 reads CASSPLSSTDTQYF. The CDR3 DNA follows: TGTGCCAGCTCACCACTTTCTAGCACAGATACGCAGTATTTT.

This chain links TRBV5-4 with TRBJ2-1; 7 nucleotides line up with TRBD1. This CDR3 spans 17 amino acids. The trim removed 4 bases at V and 0 bases at J, leaving 10 bases unmatched. CDR1 SGHNT and CDR2 YYREEE come from the germline V gene (reference sequence). CDR3 region: CASSPPGQARSYNEQFF. CDR3 bases: TGTGCCAGCAGCCCGCCAGGACAGGCACGCTCCTACAATGAGCAGTTCTTC.

This chain joins TRBV20-1 and TRBJ2-7, with TRBD2 as a possible D gene (6 bases). This CDR3 region has 11 residues. Between the trimmed V and J ends, which lost 3 bases and 5 bases, there was a span of 8 bases. CDR1 DFQATT and CDR2 SNEGSKA come from the germline V gene (reference sequence). The CDR3 bases are TGCAGTGCTAGCGGGAGCCACGAGCAGTACTTC. It specifies CSASGSHEQYF.

This sequence joins TRBV28 and TRBJ2-3; 11 nucleotides match TRBD2. V was pared by 6 bases and J by 2 bases, with 10 bases of the junction left unmatched. Germline V gene data show CDR1 as MDHEN and CDR2 as SYDVKM. This CDR3 comprises 17 residues. The CDR3: CASRPPGTSGLTDTQYF. Written as DNA, the CDR3 is TGTGCCAGCAGACCTCCCGGGACTAGCGGTCTCACAGATACGCAGTATTTT.

The chain employs TRBV28 and TRBJ1-2; 7 nucleotides match TRBD1. Per the germline V gene, CDR1 is MDHEN and CDR2 is SYDVKM. This CDR3 has 16 residues. V dropped 5 bases and J dropped 1; count of bases not matched to a gene: 10. CDR3 residues: CASSPDRASFNYGYTF. The DNA for the CDR3 is TGTGCCAGCAGTCCTGACAGGGCATCCTTTAACTATGGCTACACCTTC.

The rearrangement links TRBV9 to TRBJ1-4, with D unclear. V lost 3 bases, J lost 8 bases, and 20 bases lay in between. Per germline, CDR1 SGDLS and CDR2 YYNGEE. The CDR3 sequence is 16 residues long. CDR3 sequence: CASSDGRQGSREKLFF. The CDR3 nucleotides are TGTGCCAGCAGCGACGGGAGACAAGGGTCAAGGGAAAAACTGTTTTTT.

This clone was seen once. V and J are TRBV29-1 and TRBJ2-7, with D perhaps TRBD2 (6 bases). This CDR3 is 15 amino acids long. Germline CDR1 reads SQVTM; CDR2 reads ANQGSEA. Trimming removed 7 bases at V and 0 bases at J, with 19 bases between. The CDR3 is CSAGGRDSFSYEQYF. The CDR3 DNA sequence: TGCAGCGCGGGCGGGCGGGACTCCTTCTCCTACGAGCAGTACTTC.

The rearrangement uses TRBV15 and TRBJ2-1; 13 nucleotides line up with TRBD2. V shed 0 bases, J shed 7 bases, and the junction held 3 bases outside the gene matches. The germline V gene encodes CDR1 LNHNV and CDR2 YYDKDF (reference sequence). This CDR3 region has 16 residues. In nucleotides, the CDR3 is TGTGCCACCAGCAGAGAGAGGACTAGCGGGAGAAATGAGCAGTTCTTC. Amino acids: CATSRERTSGRNEQFF.

The chain has TRBV7-7 and TRBJ2-2; 9 bases are shared with TRBD1. This CDR3 has 16 amino acids. Trimming took 4 bases from V and 8 from J; bases not matched to a gene: 11. CDR1 and CDR2 from the germline V gene are SSHAT and FNYEAQ (reference sequence). CDR3 nucleotides: TGTGCCAGCAGCTCCATGGCCCGAGGACAGGGGGGGGAGCTGTTTTTT. Protein: CASSSMARGQGGELFF. The full variable domain, rest sourced from reference TRBV7-7 and TRBJ2-2, is GAGVSQSPRYKVTKRGQDVTLRCDPISSHATLYWYQQALGQGPEFLTYFNYEAQPDKSGLPSDRFSAERPEGSISTLTIQRTEQRDSAMYRCASSSMARGQGGELFFGEGSRLTVL.

This chain uses TRBV19 with TRBJ2-2, with D possibly matching TRBD2 (7 bases). The CDR3 length is 15 residues. V was clipped by 5 bases and J by 6 bases, with 16 bases between them. CDR1 is LNHDA and CDR2 is SQIVND in the germline V gene (reference sequence). This chain's CDR3 is CASSPLGGLSGELFF. In nucleotides, the CDR3 is TGTGCCAGTAGTCCCCTCGGGGGGCTCTCCGGGGAGCTGTTTTTT.

The chain combines TRBV19 with TRBJ2-1; 14 nucleotides agree with TRBD2. This CDR3 spans 17 amino acids. CDR1 is LNHDA and CDR2 is SQIVND in the germline V gene (reference sequence). V trimming: 5 bases; J trimming: 7 bases; junction bases outside the gene matches: 10. CDR3 protein: CASSVTSGRAQANEQFF. The CDR3 bases are TGTGCCAGTAGTGTGACTAGCGGGAGGGCCCAGGCAAATGAGCAGTTCTTC.

The V and J genes are TRBV6-6 and TRBJ1-5; 8 bases line up with TRBD1. Germline CDR1 and CDR2: MNHNY and SVGAGI (reference sequence). V gave up 0 bases and J gave up 0 bases; unmatched junction bases: 1. The CDR3 runs to 16 residues. DNA of the CDR3: TGTGCCAGCAGTTACTCCGGACAGGGTAGCAATCAGCCCCAGCATTTT. Translated: CASSYSGQGSNQPQHF.

This chain links TRBV2 with TRBJ1-6, with D tentatively TRBD1 (6 bases). The CDR3 sequence is 16 residues long. Trimming cost V 7 bases and J 5 bases, with 18 bases left between them. Germline V gene lookup returns CDR1 SNHLY and CDR2 FYNNEI. The DNA of the CDR3 is TGTGCCAGCAAGGGGGACGGAATCTTCAATAATTCACCCCTCCACTTT. It is translated as CASKGDGIFNNSPLHF. Full variable domain (remainder filled in from reference TRBV2 and TRBJ1-6): EPEVTQTPSHQVTQMGQEVILRCVPISNHLYFYWYRQILGQKVEFLVSFYNNEISEKSEIFDDQFSVERPDGSNFTLKIRSTKLEDSAMYFCASKGDGIFNNSPLHFGNGTRLTVT.

The chain links TRBV19 to TRBJ1-2; 9 bases align to TRBD1. The CDR3 runs 16 residues. Losses at the gene ends were 5 bases for V and 3 bases for J; bases not matched to a gene: 10. Per the germline V gene, CDR1 is LNHDA and CDR2 is SQIVND (reference sequence). CDR3 residues: CASSGPRTGVDYGYTF. Written as DNA, the CDR3 is TGTGCCAGTAGTGGACCCCGGACAGGGGTCGACTATGGCTACACCTTC.

This chain uses TRBV29-1 with TRBJ2-3, with D perhaps TRBD2 (6 bases). The length of the CDR3 is 12 residues. V lost 6 bases to trimming and J lost 0 bases, with 7 bases between them. Germline CDR1 reads SQVTM; CDR2 reads ANQGSEA. Here the CDR3 reads CSVGTSTDTQYF. DNA of the CDR3: TGCAGCGTCGGGACTAGCACAGATACGCAGTATTTT.

The chain links TRBV19 to TRBJ1-6; D uncertain. V was pared by 5 bases and J by 7 bases, with 15 bases between. Germline V CDR1 and CDR2: LNHDA, SQIVND (reference sequence). This CDR3 spans 15 amino acids. CDR3 amino acids: CASSGGQRSNSPLHF. The DNA for the CDR3 is TGTGCCAGTAGTGGAGGGCAGAGAAGCAATTCACCCCTCCACTTT.

There are a few counts of this clone. The chain links TRBV10-3 to TRBJ2-7; a possible D gene is TRBD2 (6 bases). CDR1 is ENHRY and CDR2 is SYGVKD in the germline V gene. The CDR3 loop spans 17 amino acids. Trimming stripped 0 bases from V and 2 bases from J, with 17 bases between. CDR3 loop: CAISESKGRTTAYEQYF. CDR3 nucleotides: TGTGCCATCAGTGAGTCGAAGGGCCGGACTACTGCCTACGAGCAGTACTTC.

This chain joins TRBV5-1 and TRBJ2-3, with D tentatively TRBD1 (5 bases). The CDR3 has 15 residues. The V and J ends lost 2 bases and 3 bases respectively, with 13 bases between them. CDR1 is SGHRS, CDR2 YFSETQ, per germline. CDR3 protein: CASSLWGPGTDTQYF. The CDR3 DNA is TGCGCCAGCAGCTTATGGGGCCCCGGGACAGATACGCAGTATTTT.

The chain joins TRBV5-1 to TRBJ1-2, with D possibly TRBD1 on 5 matching bases. Per germline, CDR1 SGHRS and CDR2 YFSETQ. CDR3 length: 15 amino acids. V lost 6 bases to trimming and J lost 4 bases, with 19 bases between them. CDR3 nucleotide sequence: TGCGCCAGCACCCGGGACGGGGGGGGTGTCTATGGCTACACCTTC. Protein sequence: CASTRDGGGVYGYTF.

This chain uses TRBV7-2 with TRBJ2-3, with a possible D match to TRBD1 (6 bases). CDR3 size: 14 residues. V was cut by 6 bases and J by 3 bases, with 13 bases left in between. Germline values: CDR1 SGHTA, CDR2 FQGNSA. The CDR3 DNA reads as TGTGCCAGCAGGCGAACAGGGTCGACAGATACGCAGTATTTT. Its protein is CASRRTGSTDTQYF.

The chain recombines TRBV25-1 with TRBJ2-5; D is ambiguous. This CDR3 has 13 amino acids. The germline V gene has CDR1 MGHDK and CDR2 SYGVNS. Trimming shortened V by 2 bases and J by 3 bases, and 7 bases separated the two germline ends. The CDR3 spells CASSEDSKETQYF. The CDR3 bases are TGTGCCAGCAGTGAAGATAGTAAAGAGACCCAGTACTTC.